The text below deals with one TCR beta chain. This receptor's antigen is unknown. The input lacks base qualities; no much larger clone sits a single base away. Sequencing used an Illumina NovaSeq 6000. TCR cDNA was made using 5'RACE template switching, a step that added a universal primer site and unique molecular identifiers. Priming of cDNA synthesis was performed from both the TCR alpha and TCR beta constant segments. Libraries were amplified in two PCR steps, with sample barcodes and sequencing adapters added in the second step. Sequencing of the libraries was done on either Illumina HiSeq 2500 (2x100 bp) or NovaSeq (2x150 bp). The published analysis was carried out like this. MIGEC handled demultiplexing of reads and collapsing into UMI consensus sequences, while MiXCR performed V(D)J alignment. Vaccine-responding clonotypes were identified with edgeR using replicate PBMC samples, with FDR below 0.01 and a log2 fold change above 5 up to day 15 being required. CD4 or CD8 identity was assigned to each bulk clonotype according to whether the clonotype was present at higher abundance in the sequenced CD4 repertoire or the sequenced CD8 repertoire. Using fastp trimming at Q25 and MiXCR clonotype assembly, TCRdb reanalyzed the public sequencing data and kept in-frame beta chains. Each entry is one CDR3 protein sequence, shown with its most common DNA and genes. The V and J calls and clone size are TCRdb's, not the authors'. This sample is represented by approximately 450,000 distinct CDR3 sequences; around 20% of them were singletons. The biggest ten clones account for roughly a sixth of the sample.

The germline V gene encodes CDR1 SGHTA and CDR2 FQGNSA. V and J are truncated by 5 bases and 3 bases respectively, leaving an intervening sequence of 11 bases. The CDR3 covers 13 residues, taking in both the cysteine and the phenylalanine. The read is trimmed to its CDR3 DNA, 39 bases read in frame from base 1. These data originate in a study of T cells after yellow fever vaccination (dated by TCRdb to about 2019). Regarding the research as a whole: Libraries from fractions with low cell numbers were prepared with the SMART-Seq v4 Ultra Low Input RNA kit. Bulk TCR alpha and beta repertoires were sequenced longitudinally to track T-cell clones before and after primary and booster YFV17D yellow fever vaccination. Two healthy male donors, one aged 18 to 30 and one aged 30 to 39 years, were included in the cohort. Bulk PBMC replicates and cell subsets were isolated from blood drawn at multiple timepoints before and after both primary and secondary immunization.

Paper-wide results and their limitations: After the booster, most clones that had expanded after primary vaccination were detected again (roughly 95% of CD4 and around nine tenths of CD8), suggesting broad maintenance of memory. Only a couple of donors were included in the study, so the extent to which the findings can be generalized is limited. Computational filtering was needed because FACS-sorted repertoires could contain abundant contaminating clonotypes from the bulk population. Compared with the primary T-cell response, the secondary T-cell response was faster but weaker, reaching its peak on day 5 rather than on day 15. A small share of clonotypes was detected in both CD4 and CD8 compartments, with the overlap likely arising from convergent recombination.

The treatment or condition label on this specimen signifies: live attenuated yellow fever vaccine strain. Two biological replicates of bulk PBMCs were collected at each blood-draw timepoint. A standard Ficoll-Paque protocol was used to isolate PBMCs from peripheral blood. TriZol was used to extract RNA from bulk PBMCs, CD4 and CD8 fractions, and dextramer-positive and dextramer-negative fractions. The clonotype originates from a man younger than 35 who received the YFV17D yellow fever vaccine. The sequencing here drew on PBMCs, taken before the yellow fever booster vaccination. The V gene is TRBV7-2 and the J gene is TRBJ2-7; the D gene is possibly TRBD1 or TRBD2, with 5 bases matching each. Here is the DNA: TGTGCCAGCAGCCTAAGGGGAGACTACGAGCAGTACTTC. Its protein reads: CASSLRGDYEQYF.